The rows below give T cell receptor beta chains drawn from one sample of a study of T cells of healthy individuals. TCRdb passed the 5' RACE reads through MiXCR, listing each CDR3 protein once. The sample has more than 85,000 distinct CDR3 sequences, approximately 15% seen once. All receptors derive from a human donor in good health. Both conserved end residues are part of each CDR3. A D gene is named only where the DNA matches it firmly. Some rows have no size entry. The others give once, few or many, or a class for an expanded clone.

j_call,v_call,d_call,clone_size,cdr3_nt,cdr3_aa
TRBJ2-1,TRBV2,NA,many,TGTGCCAGCAGTGAATACGAGGATGAGCAGTTCTTC,CASSEYEDEQFF
TRBJ1-5,TRBV6-2/TRBV6-3,NA,many,TGTGCCAGCAGCCCGAGTACAAGATATCAGCCCCAGCATTTT,CASSPSTRYQPQHF
TRBJ2-3,TRBV7-6,TRBD1,few,TGTGCCAGCAGCCACGGACAGGGGGGAGAAGTAGATACGCAGTATTTT,CASSHGQGGEVDTQYF
TRBJ2-5,TRBV7-9,NA,few,TGTGCCAGCAGCTCCGTCGACAGTTCGTGGACCCAGTACTTC,CASSSVDSSWTQYF
TRBJ2-3,TRBV4-2,NA,NA,TGTGCCAGCAGCCAAGTGGGGGGCACAGATACGCAGTATTTT,CASSQVGGTDTQYF
TRBJ2-5,TRBV7-2,NA,NA,TGTGCCAGCAGCCTCACGATTCTAGGAGGTGGAGAGACCCAGTACTTC,CASSLTILGGGETQYF
TRBJ1-6,TRBV4-3,TRBD1,few,TGCGCCAGCAGCCAATCCAGGGACAGCCACCTCGGGAGTTCACCCCTCCACTTT,CASSQSRDSHLGSSPLHF
TRBJ2-1,TRBV15,NA,NA,TGTGCCACCAGCACCGGGGACTCCTACAATGAGCAGTTCTTC,CATSTGDSYNEQFF
TRBJ2-7,TRBV7-9,TRBD2,few,TGTGCCAGCAGCTTAGCATTAGCGGGCCTCTCCGAGCAGTACTTC,CASSLALAGLSEQYF
TRBJ2-6,TRBV20-1,NA,few,TGCAGTGCTAGAGAGCCGGGGGGCGGGCCTGGGGCCAACGTCCTGACTTTC,CSAREPGGGPGANVLTF
TRBJ1-1,TRBV6-2/TRBV6-3,NA,few,TGTGCCAGCAGAAGACAAATGAACACTGAAGCTTTCTTT,CASRRQMNTEAFF
TRBJ2-7,TRBV28,TRBD1,NA,TGTGCCAGCAGTCACGACAGGGGACGCAACGAGCAGTACTTC,CASSHDRGRNEQYF
TRBJ2-5,TRBV5-1,TRBD2,NA,TGCGCCAGCAGCTTGGCCAGCGGGGGGGACCAAGAGACCCAGTACTTC,CASSLASGGDQETQYF
TRBJ1-1,TRBV18,NA,few,TGTGCCAGCTCACCAATGAAGAACACTGAAGCTTTCTTT,CASSPMKNTEAFF
TRBJ1-2,TRBV7-2,NA,NA,TGTGCCAGCAGCTTATCGCCGGGGGCGCACGGCTACACCTTC,CASSLSPGAHGYTF
TRBJ1-1,TRBV6-1,NA,NA,TGTGCCAGCACCCACGGGCAGCCAAAGGACACTGAAGCTTTCTTT,CASTHGQPKDTEAFF
TRBJ2-1,TRBV2,NA,NA,TGTGCCAGCAGCGCCAGGGAGGTTCTTGGCAATGAGCAGTTCTTC,CASSAREVLGNEQFF
TRBJ1-1,TRBV9,NA,few,TGTGCCAGCAGCGTAGTGGGGGCCGGGAATGAAGCTTTCTTT,CASSVVGAGNEAFF
TRBJ1-4,TRBV11-2,NA,many,TGTGCCAGCAGAAGGGGGGCACAGGGTGAAAAACTGTTTTTT,CASRRGAQGEKLFF
TRBJ1-5,TRBV6-1,NA,few,TGTGCCAGCAGTGAAACCCTAGGAGCCCGACATCAGCCCCAGCATTTT,CASSETLGARHQPQHF
TRBJ2-3,TRBV20-1,NA,few,TGCGGAAGAAGGAGGGGAGGTGGAGATACGCAGTATTTT,CGRRRGGGDTQYF
TRBJ2-2,TRBV28,NA,few,TGTGCCAGCAGTTTATACCAGGGAGCCGGCACCGGGGAGCTGTTTTTT,CASSLYQGAGTGELFF
TRBJ2-5,TRBV14,NA,few,TGTGCCAGCAGCCAATGGCCCGGCCAAGAGACCCAGTACTTC,CASSQWPGQETQYF
TRBJ2-2,TRBV25-1,NA,few,TGTGCCAGCAGTGATCCTGGGGTCGGGAACACCGGGGAGCTGTTTTTT,CASSDPGVGNTGELFF
TRBJ2-2,TRBV20-1,NA,many,TGCAGTGCTAGTAGGCTCGCGAACACCGGGGAGCTGTTTTTT,CSASRLANTGELFF
TRBJ1-1,TRBV20-1,NA,few,TGCAGTGCTAGAGAATCGGGGGACACTGAAGCTTTCTTT,CSARESGDTEAFF
TRBJ1-1,TRBV4-1,NA,many,TGCGCCAGCAGCCACCTAAATCTGATATCGACCGACAAATATGAAGCTTTCTTT,CASSHLNLISTDKYEAFF
TRBJ2-1,TRBV20-1,NA,many,TGCAGTGCTGGTGTGCCGGGCCACAATGAGCAGTTCTTC,CSAGVPGHNEQFF
TRBJ2-1,TRBV28,NA,NA,TGTGCCAGCAGTCCTTCCCTGGTGGGGTATGAGCAGTTCTTC,CASSPSLVGYEQFF
TRBJ2-4,TRBV20-1,TRBD1,many,TGCAGTGCTACAAGACAGGGGAGAAACATTCAGTACTTC,CSATRQGRNIQYF
TRBJ2-7,TRBV5-1,NA,few,TGCGCCAGCAGCTTGATTCCGGACTCCGAGCAGTACTTC,CASSLIPDSEQYF
TRBJ2-1,TRBV18,TRBD1,few,TGTGCCAGCTCACCACCTCTGGGGACAGGGGGCTTGAATGAGCAGTTCTTC,CASSPPLGTGGLNEQFF
TRBJ2-6,TRBV5-5,NA,many,TGTGCCAGCAGCTTGGTGCCGGTAATTACGTCGGCCAACGTCCTGACTTTC,CASSLVPVITSANVLTF
TRBJ2-7,TRBV20-1,TRBD1,many,TGCAGTGCCAGACAGGGCGAGCAGTACTTC,CSARQGEQYF
TRBJ1-1,TRBV7-9,NA,NA,TGTGCCAGCAGCCCCTCGGGGCGTGCTGAAGCTTTCTTT,CASSPSGRAEAFF
TRBJ1-2,TRBV4-3,TRBD1,few,TGCGCCAGCAGCCACCAGGACAGGATATTAAATGGCTACACCTTC,CASSHQDRILNGYTF
TRBJ1-6,TRBV7-2,NA,few,TGTGCCAGCAGCTTAGCCCTATTCCCCTTGGGGGGGGCGAGCTCCTATAATTCACCCCTCCACTTT,CASSLALFPLGGASSYNSPLHF
TRBJ1-5,TRBV7-9,TRBD1,NA,TGTGCCAGCAGCCCCGGGACAGATCAGCCCCAGCATTTT,CASSPGTDQPQHF
TRBJ2-1,TRBV20-1,TRBD2,many,TGCAGTGGTAACTCCGATCTCGGGGGGGCCAATGAGCAGTTCTTC,CSGNSDLGGANEQFF
TRBJ1-3,TRBV5-6,NA,few,TGTGCCAGCAGCTTTTGGACTGGAAACACCATATATTTT,CASSFWTGNTIYF
TRBJ2-4,TRBV5-1,NA,few,TGCGCCAGCAGCTTTTCCAGGGTGGGGGAAAACATTCAGTACTTC,CASSFSRVGENIQYF